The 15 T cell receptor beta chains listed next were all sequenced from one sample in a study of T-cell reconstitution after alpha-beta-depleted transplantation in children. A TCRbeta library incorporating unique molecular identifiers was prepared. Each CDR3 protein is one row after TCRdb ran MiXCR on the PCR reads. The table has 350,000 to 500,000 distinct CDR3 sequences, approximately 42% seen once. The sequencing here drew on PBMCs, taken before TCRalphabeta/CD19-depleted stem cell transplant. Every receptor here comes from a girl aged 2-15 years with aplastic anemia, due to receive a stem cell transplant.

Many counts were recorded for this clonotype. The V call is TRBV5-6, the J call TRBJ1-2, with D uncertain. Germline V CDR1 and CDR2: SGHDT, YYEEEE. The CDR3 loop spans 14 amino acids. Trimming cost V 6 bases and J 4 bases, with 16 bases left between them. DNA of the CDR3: TGTGCCAGCACCCGTCGGGGAGGACTCTATGGCTACACCTTC. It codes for CASTRRGGLYGYTF.

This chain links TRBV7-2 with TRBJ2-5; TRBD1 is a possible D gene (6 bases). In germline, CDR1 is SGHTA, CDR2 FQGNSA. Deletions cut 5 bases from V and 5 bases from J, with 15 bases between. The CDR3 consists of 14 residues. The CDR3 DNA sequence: TGTGCCAGCAGCCCCCGCGGACAGTATGAGACCCAGTACTTC. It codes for CASSPRGQYETQYF.

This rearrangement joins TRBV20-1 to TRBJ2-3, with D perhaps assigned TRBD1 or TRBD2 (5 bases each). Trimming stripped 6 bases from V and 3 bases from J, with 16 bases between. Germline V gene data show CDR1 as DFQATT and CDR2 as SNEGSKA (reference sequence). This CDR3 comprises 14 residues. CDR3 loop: CSARSGGWTDTQYF. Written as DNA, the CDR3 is TGCAGTGCCCGGAGTGGGGGTTGGACAGATACGCAGTATTTT.

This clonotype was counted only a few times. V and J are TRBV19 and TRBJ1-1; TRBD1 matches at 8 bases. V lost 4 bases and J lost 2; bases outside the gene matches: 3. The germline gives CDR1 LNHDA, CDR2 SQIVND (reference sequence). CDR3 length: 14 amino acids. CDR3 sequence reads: CASSTQGANTEAFF. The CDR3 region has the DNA TGTGCCAGTAGTACCCAGGGGGCTAACACTGAAGCTTTCTTT.

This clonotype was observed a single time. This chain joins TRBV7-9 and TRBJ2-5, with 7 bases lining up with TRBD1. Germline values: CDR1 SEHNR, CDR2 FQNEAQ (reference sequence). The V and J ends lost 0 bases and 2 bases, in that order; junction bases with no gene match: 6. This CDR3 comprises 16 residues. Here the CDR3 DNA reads TGTGCCAGCAGCTTAGCCGACAGGGTATCTCAAGAGACCCAGTACTTC. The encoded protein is CASSLADRVSQETQYF.

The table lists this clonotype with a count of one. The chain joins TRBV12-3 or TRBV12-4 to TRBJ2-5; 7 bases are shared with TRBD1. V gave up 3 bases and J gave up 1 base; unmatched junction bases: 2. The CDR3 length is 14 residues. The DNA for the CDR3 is TGTGCCAGCAGTTTTGACAGGGTCCAAGAGACCCAGTACTTC. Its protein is CASSFDRVQETQYF.

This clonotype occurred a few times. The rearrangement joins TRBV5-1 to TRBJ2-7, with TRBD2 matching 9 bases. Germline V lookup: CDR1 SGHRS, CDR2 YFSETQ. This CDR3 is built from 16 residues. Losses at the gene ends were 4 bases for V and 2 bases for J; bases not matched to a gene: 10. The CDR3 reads CASSTEGRLAAYEQYF. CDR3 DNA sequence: TGCGCCAGCAGCACCGAGGGGCGACTAGCGGCCTACGAGCAGTACTTC.

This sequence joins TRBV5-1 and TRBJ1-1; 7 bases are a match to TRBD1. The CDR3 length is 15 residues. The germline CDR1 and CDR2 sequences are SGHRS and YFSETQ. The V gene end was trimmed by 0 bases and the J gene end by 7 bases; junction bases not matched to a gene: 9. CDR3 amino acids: CASSLETGEYIEAFF. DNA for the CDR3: TGCGCCAGCAGCTTGGAAACAGGGGAATACATTGAAGCTTTCTTT. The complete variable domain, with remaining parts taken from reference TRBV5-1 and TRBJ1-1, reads KAGVTQTPRYLIKTRGQQVTLSCSPISGHRSVSWYQQTPGQGLQFLFEYFSETQRNKGNFPGRFSGRQFSNSRSEMNVSTLELGDSALYLCASSLETGEYIEAFFGQGTRLTVV.

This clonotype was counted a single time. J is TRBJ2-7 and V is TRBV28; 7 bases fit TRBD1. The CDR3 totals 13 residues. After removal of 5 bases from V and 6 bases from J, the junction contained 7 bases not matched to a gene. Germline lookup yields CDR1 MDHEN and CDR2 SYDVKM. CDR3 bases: TGTGCCAGCAGTCTCGACAGGGTGGTCGAGCAGTACTTC. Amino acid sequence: CASSLDRVVEQYF. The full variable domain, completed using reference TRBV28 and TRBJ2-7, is DVKVTQSSRYLVKRTGEKVFLECVQDMDHENMFWYRQDPGLGLRLIYFSYDVKMKEKGDIPEGYSVSREKKERFSLILESASTNQTSMYLCASSLDRVVEQYFGPGTRLTVT.

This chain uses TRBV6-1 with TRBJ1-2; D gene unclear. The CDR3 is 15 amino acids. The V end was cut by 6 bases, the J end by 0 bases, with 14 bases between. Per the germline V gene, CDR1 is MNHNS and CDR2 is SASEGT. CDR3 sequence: CASSHPTLANYGYTF. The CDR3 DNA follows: TGTGCCAGCAGCCATCCTACTTTAGCTAACTATGGCTACACCTTC.

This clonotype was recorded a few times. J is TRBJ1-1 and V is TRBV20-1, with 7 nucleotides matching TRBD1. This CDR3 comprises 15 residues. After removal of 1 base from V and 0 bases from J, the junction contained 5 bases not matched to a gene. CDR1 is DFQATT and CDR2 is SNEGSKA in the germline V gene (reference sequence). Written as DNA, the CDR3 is TGCAGTGCTAGAGCTCACAGGGGAATGAACACTGAAGCTTTCTTT. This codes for CSARAHRGMNTEAFF.

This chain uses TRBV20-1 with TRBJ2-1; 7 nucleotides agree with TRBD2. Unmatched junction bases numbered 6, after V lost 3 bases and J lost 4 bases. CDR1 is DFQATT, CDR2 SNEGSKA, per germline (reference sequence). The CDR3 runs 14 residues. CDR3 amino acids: CSASEAGKYNEQFF. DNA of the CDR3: TGCAGTGCTAGTGAAGCGGGGAAGTACAATGAGCAGTTCTTC.

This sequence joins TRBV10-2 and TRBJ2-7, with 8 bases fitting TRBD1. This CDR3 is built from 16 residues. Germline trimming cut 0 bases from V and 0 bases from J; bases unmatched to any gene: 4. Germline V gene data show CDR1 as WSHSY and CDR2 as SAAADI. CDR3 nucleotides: TGCGCCAGCAGTGAGTCGGGAACAGGGGGCTCCTACGAGCAGTACTTC. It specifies CASSESGTGGSYEQYF.

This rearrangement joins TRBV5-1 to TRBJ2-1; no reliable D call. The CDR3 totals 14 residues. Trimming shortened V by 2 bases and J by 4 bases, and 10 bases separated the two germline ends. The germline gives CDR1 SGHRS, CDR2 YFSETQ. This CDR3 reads CASSFPDAYNEQFF. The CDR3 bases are TGCGCCAGCAGCTTCCCGGACGCGTACAATGAGCAGTTCTTC.

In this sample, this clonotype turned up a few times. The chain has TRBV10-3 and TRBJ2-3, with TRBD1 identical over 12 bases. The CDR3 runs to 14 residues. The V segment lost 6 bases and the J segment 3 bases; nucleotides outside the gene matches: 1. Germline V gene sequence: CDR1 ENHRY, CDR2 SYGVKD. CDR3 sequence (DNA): TGTGCCATCAGGGGACAGGGGGCAACAGATACGCAGTATTTT. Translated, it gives CAIRGQGATDTQYF.